By share of the sample, the clone carrying this T cell receptor beta chain is medium-sized. TCR beta CDR3 region amplification was performed from RNA transcripts. A first-round RT-PCR of the TCR CDR3 used the HTBI primer set. In TCRdb, the multiplex PCR reads were re-called with MiXCR into one record per CDR3 protein. This sample has 90,000 to 120,000 distinct CDR3 sequences, with 16% found just once. These data belong to a study of T cells in Graves' hyperthyroidism and ophthalmopathy. Per the germline V gene, CDR1 is MNHEY and CDR2 is SVGAGI. CDR3 length equals 16 residues. Trimming left V 0 bases short and J 2 bases short, with 12 bases between.

The source of this sequence is a woman in her forties or fifties with Graves' hyperthyroidism. The specimen sequenced was blood. The chain carries TRBV6-5 and TRBJ2-3; D unresolved. The CDR3 nucleotides read TGTGCCAGCAGTTACTCCGGACCGGTGACCACAGATACGCAGTATTTT. Protein product: CASSYSGPVTTDTQYF.